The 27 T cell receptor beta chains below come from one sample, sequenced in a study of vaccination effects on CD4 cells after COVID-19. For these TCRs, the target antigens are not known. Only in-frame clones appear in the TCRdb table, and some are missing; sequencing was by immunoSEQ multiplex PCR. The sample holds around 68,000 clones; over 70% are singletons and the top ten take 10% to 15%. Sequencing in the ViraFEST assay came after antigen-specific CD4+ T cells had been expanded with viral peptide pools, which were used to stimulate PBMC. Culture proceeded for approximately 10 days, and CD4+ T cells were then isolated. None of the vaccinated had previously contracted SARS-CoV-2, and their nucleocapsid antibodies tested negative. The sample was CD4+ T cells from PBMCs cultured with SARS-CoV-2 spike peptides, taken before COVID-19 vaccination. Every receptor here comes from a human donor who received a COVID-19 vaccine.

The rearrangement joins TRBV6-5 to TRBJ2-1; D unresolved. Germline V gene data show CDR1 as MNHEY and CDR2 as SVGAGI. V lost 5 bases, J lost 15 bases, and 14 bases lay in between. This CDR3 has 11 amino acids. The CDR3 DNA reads TGTGCCAGCAGTAATGGCCCCGTCATGTTCTTC. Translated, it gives CASSNGPVMFF.

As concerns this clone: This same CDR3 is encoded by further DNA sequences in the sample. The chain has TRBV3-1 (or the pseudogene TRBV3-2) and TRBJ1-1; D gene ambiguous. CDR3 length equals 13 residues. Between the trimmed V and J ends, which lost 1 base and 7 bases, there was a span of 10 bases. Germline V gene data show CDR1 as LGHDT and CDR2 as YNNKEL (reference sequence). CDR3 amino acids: CASSQVSQLEAFF. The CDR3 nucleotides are TGTGCCAGCAGCCAAGTTAGTCAACTTGAAGCTTTCTTT.

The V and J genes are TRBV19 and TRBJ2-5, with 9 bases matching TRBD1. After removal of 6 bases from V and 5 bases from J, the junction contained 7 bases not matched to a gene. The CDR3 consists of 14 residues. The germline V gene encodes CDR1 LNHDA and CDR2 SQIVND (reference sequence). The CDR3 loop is CASSAGTGMETQYF. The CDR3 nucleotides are TGTGCCAGTAGCGCCGGGACAGGGATGGAGACCCAGTACTTC.

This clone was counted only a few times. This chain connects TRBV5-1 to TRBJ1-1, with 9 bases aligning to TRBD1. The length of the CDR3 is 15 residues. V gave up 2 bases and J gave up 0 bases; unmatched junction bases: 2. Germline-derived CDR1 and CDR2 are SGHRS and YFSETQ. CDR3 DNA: TGCGCCAGCAGCTTAGGACAGGGGATGAACACTGAAGCTTTCTTT. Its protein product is CASSLGQGMNTEAFF.

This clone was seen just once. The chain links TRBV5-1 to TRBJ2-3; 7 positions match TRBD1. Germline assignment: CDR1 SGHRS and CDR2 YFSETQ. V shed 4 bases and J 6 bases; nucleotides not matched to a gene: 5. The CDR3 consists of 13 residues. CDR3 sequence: CASSPQGPDTQYF. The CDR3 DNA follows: TGCGCCAGCAGCCCACAGGGGCCCGATACGCAGTATTTT.

CDR3 coding DNA: TGTGCCAGCAGTTTCTCCGGAACAGGGCTTTCAGATACGCAGTATTTT. It translates to CASSFSGTGLSDTQYF. The chain couples TRBV6-5 to TRBJ2-3; TRBD1 might be the D (6 bases). V was clipped by 4 bases and J by 4 bases, with 18 bases between them. The CDR3 runs to 16 residues. Germline loops: CDR1 MNHEY, CDR2 SVGAGI.

In DNA form, the CDR3 reads TGCGCCAGCAGCAACGGACAGGGATACACTGAAGCTTTCTTT. As protein: CASSNGQGYTEAFF. The V gene is TRBV5-1, the J gene TRBJ1-1, with 8 bases aligning to TRBD1. Germline trimming cut 4 bases from V and 3 bases from J; bases unmatched to any gene: 5. The CDR3 is made up of 14 amino acids. Germline-derived CDR1 and CDR2 are SGHRS and YFSETQ.

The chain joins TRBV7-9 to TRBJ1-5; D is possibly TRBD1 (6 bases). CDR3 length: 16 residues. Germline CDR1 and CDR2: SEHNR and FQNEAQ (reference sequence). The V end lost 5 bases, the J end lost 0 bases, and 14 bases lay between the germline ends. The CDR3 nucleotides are TGTGCCAGCAGCACCGAACAGGGCCCTAGCAATCAGCCCCAGCATTTT. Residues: CASSTEQGPSNQPQHF.

In nucleotides, the CDR3 is TGTGCCAGCAGCTTAAACAGAATGACCGGGGAGCTGTTTTTT. This gives the protein CASSLNRMTGELFF. The chain recombines TRBV7-3 with TRBJ2-2; D not certain. The CDR3 is 14 residues long. V gave up 1 base and J gave up 5 bases, with 8 bases separating them. CDR1 SGHTA and CDR2 FQGTGA come from the germline V gene.

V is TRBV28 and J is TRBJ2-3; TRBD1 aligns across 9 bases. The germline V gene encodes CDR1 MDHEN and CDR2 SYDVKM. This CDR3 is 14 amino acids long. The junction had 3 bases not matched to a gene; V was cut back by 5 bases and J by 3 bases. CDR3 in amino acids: CASSTGQGTDTQYF. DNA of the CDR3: TGTGCCAGCAGTACTGGACAGGGGACAGATACGCAGTATTTT.

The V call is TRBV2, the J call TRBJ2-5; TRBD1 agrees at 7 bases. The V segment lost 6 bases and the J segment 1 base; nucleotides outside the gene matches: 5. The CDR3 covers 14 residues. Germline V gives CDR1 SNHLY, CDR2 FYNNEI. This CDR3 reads CASSVGQPQETQYF. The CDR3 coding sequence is TGTGCCAGCAGCGTGGGACAGCCCCAAGAGACCCAGTACTTC.

CDR3 DNA sequence: TGCGCCAGCAGTCGCAGCGGGGGCGTAGGAGATACGCAGTATTTT. It codes for CASSRSGGVGDTQYF. V gene TRBV5-1 combines with J gene TRBJ2-3; 8 positions match TRBD2. CDR3 size: 15 residues. The J segment lost 5 bases and the V segment lost 5 bases, leaving 10 bases of the junction unmatched. Germline loops: CDR1 SGHRS, CDR2 YFSETQ.

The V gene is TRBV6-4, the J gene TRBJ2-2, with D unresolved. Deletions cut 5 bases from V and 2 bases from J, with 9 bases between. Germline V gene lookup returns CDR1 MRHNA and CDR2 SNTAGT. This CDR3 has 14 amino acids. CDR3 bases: TGTGCCAGCAGTTTTAGGGCCAACACCGGGGAGCTGTTTTTT. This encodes CASSFRANTGELFF.

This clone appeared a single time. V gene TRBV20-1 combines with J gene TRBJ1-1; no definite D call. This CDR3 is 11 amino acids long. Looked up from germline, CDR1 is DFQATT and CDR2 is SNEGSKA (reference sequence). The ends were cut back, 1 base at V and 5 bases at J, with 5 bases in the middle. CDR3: CSARGITEAFF. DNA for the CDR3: TGCAGTGCTAGAGGGATTACTGAAGCTTTCTTT.

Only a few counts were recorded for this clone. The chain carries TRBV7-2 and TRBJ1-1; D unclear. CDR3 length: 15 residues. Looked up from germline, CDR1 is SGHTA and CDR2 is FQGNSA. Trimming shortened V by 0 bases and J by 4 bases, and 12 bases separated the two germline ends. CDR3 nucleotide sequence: TGTGCCAGCAGCTTAGCGTCTCCAACACCCACTGAAGCTTTCTTT. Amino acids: CASSLASPTPTEAFF.

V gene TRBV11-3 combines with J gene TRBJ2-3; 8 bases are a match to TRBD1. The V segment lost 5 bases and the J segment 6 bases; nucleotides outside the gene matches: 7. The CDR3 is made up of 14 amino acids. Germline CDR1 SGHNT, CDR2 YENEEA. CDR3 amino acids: CASSMGTGGDTQYF. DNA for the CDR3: TGTGCCAGCAGCATGGGGACAGGAGGCGATACGCAGTATTTT.

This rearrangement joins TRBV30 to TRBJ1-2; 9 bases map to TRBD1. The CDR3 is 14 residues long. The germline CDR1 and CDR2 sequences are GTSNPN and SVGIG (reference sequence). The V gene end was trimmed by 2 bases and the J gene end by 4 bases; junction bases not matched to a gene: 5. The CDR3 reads CAWSIGQGSYGYTF. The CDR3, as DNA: TGTGCCTGGAGTATCGGACAGGGGAGCTATGGCTACACCTTC.

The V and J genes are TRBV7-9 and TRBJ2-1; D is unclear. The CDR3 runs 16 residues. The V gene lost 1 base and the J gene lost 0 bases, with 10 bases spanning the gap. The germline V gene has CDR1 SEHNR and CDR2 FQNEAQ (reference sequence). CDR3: CASSLEGPCSYNEQFF. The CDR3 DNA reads TGTGCCAGCAGCTTAGAAGGCCCCTGCTCCTACAATGAGCAGTTCTTC.

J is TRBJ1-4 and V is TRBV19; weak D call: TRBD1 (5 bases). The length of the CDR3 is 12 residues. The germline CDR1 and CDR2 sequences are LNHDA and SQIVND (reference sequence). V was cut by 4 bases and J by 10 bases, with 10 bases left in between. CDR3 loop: CASSTDQGKLFF. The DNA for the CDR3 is TGTGCCAGTAGTACTGACCAGGGAAAACTGTTTTTT.

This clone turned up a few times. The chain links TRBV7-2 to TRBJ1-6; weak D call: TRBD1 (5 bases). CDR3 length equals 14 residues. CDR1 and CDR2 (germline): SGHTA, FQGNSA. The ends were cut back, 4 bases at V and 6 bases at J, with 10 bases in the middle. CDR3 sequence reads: CASSWDSGNSPLHF. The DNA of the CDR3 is TGTGCCAGCAGCTGGGACTCGGGTAATTCACCCCTCCACTTT.

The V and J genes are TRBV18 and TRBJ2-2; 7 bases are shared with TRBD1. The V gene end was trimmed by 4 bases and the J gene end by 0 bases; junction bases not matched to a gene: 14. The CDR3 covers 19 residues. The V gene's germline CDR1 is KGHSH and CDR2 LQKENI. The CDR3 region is CASSLSTGSLHANTGELFF. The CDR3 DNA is TGTGCCAGCTCACTTTCGACAGGGTCACTGCACGCGAACACCGGGGAGCTGTTTTTT.

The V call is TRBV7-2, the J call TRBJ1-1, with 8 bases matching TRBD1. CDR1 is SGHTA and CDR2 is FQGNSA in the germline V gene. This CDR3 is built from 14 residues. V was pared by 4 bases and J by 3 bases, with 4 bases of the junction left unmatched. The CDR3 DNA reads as TGTGCCAGCAGCTCCGGACAGGGCTACACTGAAGCTTTCTTT. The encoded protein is CASSSGQGYTEAFF.

The DNA of the CDR3 is TGTGCCAGCAGTGAAGCCCCGGTCAGGGTATCAACCCCTTTCTACAATGAGCAGTTCTTC. Its translation is CASSEAPVRVSTPFYNEQFF. V is TRBV6-1 and J is TRBJ2-1, with D tentatively TRBD1 (5 bases). The CDR3 length is 20 residues. Germline CDR1 and CDR2: MNHNS and SASEGT. V lost 0 bases and J 3 bases, leaving 24 bases between the germline ends.

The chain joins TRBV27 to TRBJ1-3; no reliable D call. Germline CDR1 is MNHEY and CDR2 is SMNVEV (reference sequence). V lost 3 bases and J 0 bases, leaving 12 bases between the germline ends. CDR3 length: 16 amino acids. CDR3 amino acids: CASSLFQASSGNTIYF. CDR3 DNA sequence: TGTGCCAGCAGTTTGTTTCAGGCGAGCTCTGGAAACACCATATATTTT.

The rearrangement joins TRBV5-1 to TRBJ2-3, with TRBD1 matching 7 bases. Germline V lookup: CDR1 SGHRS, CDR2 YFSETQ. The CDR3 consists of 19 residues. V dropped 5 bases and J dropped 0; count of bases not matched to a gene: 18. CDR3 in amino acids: CASRSSWAGGEQSTDTQYF. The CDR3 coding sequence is TGCGCCAGCAGATCGTCGTGGGCAGGGGGAGAGCAAAGCACAGATACGCAGTATTTT.

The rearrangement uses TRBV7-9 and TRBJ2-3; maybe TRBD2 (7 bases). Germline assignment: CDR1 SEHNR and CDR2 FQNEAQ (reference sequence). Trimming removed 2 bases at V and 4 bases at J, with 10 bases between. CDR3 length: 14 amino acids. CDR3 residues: CASSLRGGSDTQYF. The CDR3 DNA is TGTGCCAGCAGCTTACGCGGGGGCTCAGATACGCAGTATTTT.

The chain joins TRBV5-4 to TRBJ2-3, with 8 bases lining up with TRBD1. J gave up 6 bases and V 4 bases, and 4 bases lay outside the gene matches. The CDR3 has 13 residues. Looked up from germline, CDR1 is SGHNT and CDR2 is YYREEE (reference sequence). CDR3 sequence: CASSPDRVDTQYF. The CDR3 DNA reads TGTGCCAGCAGCCCGGACAGGGTTGATACGCAGTATTTT.